The 20 T cell receptor beta chains below were found in one sample sequenced in a study of CD8 T cells in ankylosing spondylitis. TCRdb reprocessed the 5' RACE reads with MiXCR, giving one entry per CDR3 protein. The sample carries approximately 130,000 distinct CDR3 sequences, 9.5% to 12% recorded once. The material sequenced was blood, either unsorted or a sorted T cell fraction (not recorded which). Receptors were obtained from a female donor with ankylosing spondylitis or in good health (not recorded which).

In its sample, this clonotype was seen a few times. The chain recombines TRBV5-1 with TRBJ1-2, with D unresolved. There are 15 residues in the CDR3. Trimming pared 4 bases from V and 0 bases from J, leaving 13 bases between. CDR1 is SGHRS and CDR2 is YFSETQ in the germline V gene. The CDR3 nucleotides are TGCGCCAGCAGCGGCACGGATCTCTCTAACTATGGCTACACCTTC. Protein sequence: CASSGTDLSNYGYTF.

This sequence joins TRBV5-1 and TRBJ2-7, with D possibly TRBD1 on 7 matching bases. CDR3 length: 16 amino acids. Looked up from germline, CDR1 is SGHRS and CDR2 is YFSETQ. V gave up 4 bases and J gave up 3 bases, with 20 bases separating them. The CDR3 DNA sequence: TGCGCCAGCAGCCTCGGTACTGGACAGGACTACTACGAGCAGTACTTC. It yields the protein CASSLGTGQDYYEQYF.

This clonotype was seen at least ten times. The rearrangement joins TRBV20-1 to TRBJ1-1; D might be TRBD1 (5 bases). The CDR3 is made up of 17 amino acids. Per germline, CDR1 DFQATT and CDR2 SNEGSKA (reference sequence). Trimming removed 0 bases from V and 2 bases from J, with 19 bases in between. CDR3 loop: CSARDLRQSRHNTEAFF. CDR3 sequence (DNA): TGCAGTGCTAGAGATCTTAGACAGTCCCGGCACAACACTGAAGCTTTCTTT.

A few counts support this clonotype. The chain employs TRBV7-9 and TRBJ2-3; a possible D gene is TRBD1 (6 bases). Trimming took off 9 bases at V and 1 base at J, with 8 bases between the two ends. This CDR3 has 12 residues. CDR1 and CDR2 from the germline V gene are SEHNR and FQNEAQ (reference sequence). The CDR3 here is CASRQGTDTQYF. In DNA form, the CDR3 reads TGTGCCAGTCGACAGGGCACAGATACGCAGTATTTT.

The chain employs TRBV4-1 and TRBJ1-6; no reliable D call. Germline V CDR1 and CDR2: MGHRA, YSYEKL. The CDR3 has 13 amino acids. The V end lost 10 bases, the J end lost 0 bases, and 7 bases lay between the germline ends. The CDR3 is CATRASYNSPLHF. The CDR3 DNA follows: TGCGCCACTCGAGCCTCCTATAATTCACCCCTCCACTTT.

In its sample, this clonotype was seen many times. CDR3 bases: TGCAGTGCTAGGAGGGGTTGGGGGATCGAGGGAAGCACAGATACGCAGTATTTT. Translation: CSARRGWGIEGSTDTQYF. V and J are TRBV20-1 and TRBJ2-3, with D perhaps matching TRBD1 or TRBD2 (5 bases each). The germline V and J ends were trimmed by 3 bases and 0 bases, with 22 bases remaining between them. CDR3 length: 18 residues. From germline, CDR1 is DFQATT and CDR2 SNEGSKA (reference sequence).

This clonotype was counted ten times or more. The chain recombines TRBV7-6 with TRBJ1-4; 9 nucleotides agree with TRBD1. The ends lost 3 bases at V and 6 bases at J; junction bases unmatched: 5. This CDR3 contains 15 residues. Per germline, CDR1 SGHVS and CDR2 FNYEAQ. The CDR3: CASSFRTGADEKLFF. The CDR3 DNA reads TGTGCCAGCAGCTTTCGGACAGGGGCGGATGAAAAACTGTTTTTT.

This clonotype was counted at least ten times. This chain links TRBV6-5 with TRBJ2-7, with unresolved D. Between the trimmed V and J ends, which lost 0 bases and 4 bases, there was a span of 16 bases. This CDR3 is 16 amino acids long. Germline V gives CDR1 MNHEY, CDR2 SVGAGI. The CDR3 loop reads CASSYSPRTVSYEQYF. As DNA, the CDR3 is TGTGCCAGCAGTTACTCCCCCCGGACGGTATCATACGAGCAGTACTTC.

There are a few counts of this clonotype. This sequence joins TRBV23-1 and TRBJ2-7; 8 bases fit TRBD1. TRBV23-1 counts as an open reading frame of uncertain function. There are 17 residues in the CDR3. Unmatched junction bases numbered 14, after V lost 1 base and J lost 6 bases. The CDR3 region has the DNA TGCGCCAGCAGTCAATGCACCTCAACAGGGGGTGTTTCCGAGCAGTACTTC. Protein sequence: CASSQCTSTGGVSEQYF.

At least ten counts were recorded for this clonotype. V gene TRBV7-8 combines with J gene TRBJ2-1, with a possible D match to TRBD2 (5 bases). V lost 1 base to trimming and J lost 5 bases, with 12 bases between them. Germline CDR1 is SGHVS and CDR2 is FQNEAQ. The CDR3 contains 15 residues. The CDR3 region is CASSLGLAANNEQFF. In nucleotides, the CDR3 is TGTGCCAGCAGCTTAGGTCTAGCTGCTAACAATGAGCAGTTCTTC.

The chain combines TRBV20-1 with TRBJ2-1; tentative D call: TRBD2 (6 bases). Germline CDR1 is DFQATT and CDR2 is SNEGSKA (reference sequence). The CDR3 length is 14 residues. V was trimmed by 5 bases and J by 12 bases, leaving 23 bases between them. The CDR3 region is CSAEKPGLRGWQFF. CDR3 bases: TGCAGTGCTGAAAAGCCGGGACTCCGAGGGTGGCAGTTCTTC.

Remarks on this clonotype: Given a much more abundant clone one base away, this may be a read error. The CDR3 coding sequence is TGCGCCAGCAGCTCTACTACGGAGACCCAGTCCTTC. Amino acids: CASSSTTETQSF. This chain connects TRBV5-1 to TRBJ2-5; the D is unclear. This CDR3 is built from 12 residues. Germline CDR1 reads SGHRS; CDR2 reads YFSETQ.

This clonotype was picked up many times. The rearrangement joins TRBV20-1 to TRBJ2-7, with 7 bases lining up with TRBD2. The CDR3 consists of 14 residues. Germline V gene lookup returns CDR1 DFQATT and CDR2 SNEGSKA (reference sequence). With V trimmed by 5 bases and J by 6 bases, 13 bases remained unmatched. The CDR3 here is CSALRTRGGTEQYF. The CDR3, as DNA: TGCAGTGCTCTACGGACTAGGGGCGGCACCGAGCAGTACTTC.

This clonotype has at least ten counts. The chain combines TRBV5-1 with TRBJ2-5; perhaps D is TRBD1 or TRBD2 (5 bases each). Trimming took 4 bases from V and 3 from J, leaving 10 bases between them. CDR3 size: 13 residues. The germline V gene has CDR1 SGHRS and CDR2 YFSETQ. CDR3 nucleotides: TGCGCCAGCAGCCAGGGACCAAAAGAGACCCAGTACTTC. Translation: CASSQGPKETQYF.

The chain combines TRBV3-1 with TRBJ1-1; perhaps TRBD1 as D (5 bases). The CDR3 loop spans 16 amino acids. The V end lost 3 bases, the J end lost 1 base, and 15 bases lay between the germline ends. Germline V gene lookup returns CDR1 LGHDT and CDR2 YNNKEL (reference sequence). The DNA of the CDR3 is TGTGCCAGCAGCCAGGGGTCAGGGTTGGGGAACACTGAAGCTTTCTTT. Residues: CASSQGSGLGNTEAFF.

This chain uses TRBV7-2 with TRBJ2-5, with D perhaps matching TRBD2 (5 bases). Per the germline V gene, CDR1 is SGHTA and CDR2 is FQGNSA. CDR3 length equals 15 residues. V gave up 5 bases and J gave up 2 bases, with 15 bases separating them. CDR3 in amino acids: CASSPVDYRQETQYF. DNA of the CDR3: TGTGCCAGCAGCCCCGTTGACTACAGACAAGAGACCCAGTACTTC.

This chain joins TRBV4-1 and TRBJ2-4; 12 nucleotides match TRBD1. Per the germline V gene, CDR1 is MGHRA and CDR2 is YSYEKL. CDR3 length: 18 amino acids. The J segment lost 3 bases and the V segment lost 5 bases, leaving 11 bases of the junction unmatched. CDR3 amino acids: CASSAPGTGGIGKNIQYF. The CDR3 coding sequence is TGCGCCAGCAGCGCCCCCGGGACAGGGGGCATCGGCAAAAACATTCAGTACTTC.

This clonotype was seen repeatedly, ten times or more. The chain recombines TRBV20-1 with TRBJ1-2; D not resolved. With 5 bases removed from V and 2 bases from J, the gap between germline ends came to 21 bases. The CDR3 has 16 amino acids. CDR1 DFQATT and CDR2 SNEGSKA come from the germline V gene (reference sequence). The CDR3 coding sequence is TGCAGTGCTCCCCCTTTGCCTGGCAATCCCAACTATGGCTACACCTTC. Amino acids: CSAPPLPGNPNYGYTF.

At least ten counts were recorded for this clonotype. The chain couples TRBV5-5 to TRBJ1-2; no clear D gene. Germline V CDR1 and CDR2: SGHKS, YYEKEE (reference sequence). The CDR3 consists of 18 residues. V gave up 0 bases and J gave up 6 bases, with 24 bases separating them. The CDR3 sequence is CASSLGVGVKAYGNGYTF. The CDR3 nucleotides read TGTGCCAGCAGCTTGGGGGTGGGAGTGAAGGCTTACGGGAATGGCTACACCTTC.

This clonotype has a handful of counts. The J gene is TRBJ1-4, the V gene TRBV7-6; D is unresolved. CDR1 SGHVS and CDR2 FNYEAQ come from the germline V gene. This CDR3 is 14 amino acids long. V dropped 5 bases and J dropped 5 bases, with 12 bases sitting between them. The CDR3 DNA is TGTGCCAGCAGCGAAGACACGTCGAATGAAAAACTGTTTTTT. Its protein product is CASSEDTSNEKLFF.